Each of the 13 T cell receptor beta chains below was sequenced from the same sample in a study of blood T cell repertoires in COVID-19. Libraries were prepared by immunoSEQ multiplex PCR; TCRdb keeps only in-frame clonotypes and omits some of them. Of about 200,000 clones in the sample, about 85% were seen once. Sequencing was carried out using peripheral blood. The receptors were gathered from a woman of 80 years or more with acute or convalescent COVID-19.

CDR3 sequence reads: CASIRQGPYEQYF. CDR3 coding DNA: TGTGCCAGCATTCGACAGGGTCCCTACGAGCAGTACTTC. V and J are TRBV6-5 and TRBJ2-7; 7 nucleotides agree with TRBD1. The CDR3 has 13 residues. CDR1 and CDR2 (germline): MNHEY, SVGAGI. J lost 2 bases, V lost 7 bases, and 5 bases had no gene match.

In the case of this clone: Other DNA sequences in the sample encode the same CDR3. The CDR3 DNA sequence: TGCGCCAGCAGCTTGGGACAGGGAGGCAATGAGCAGTTCTTC. It yields the protein CASSLGQGGNEQFF. The chain uses TRBV5-1 and TRBJ2-1, with a tentative D call TRBD1 (7 bases). Deletions cut 0 bases from V and 6 bases from J, with 10 bases between. The V gene's germline CDR1 is SGHRS and CDR2 YFSETQ. This CDR3 contains 14 residues.

The rearrangement joins TRBV6-6 to TRBJ2-2; TRBD1 agrees at 9 bases. The CDR3 is made up of 15 amino acids. Trimming took 7 bases from V and 4 from J; bases not matched to a gene: 7. Germline V lookup: CDR1 MNHNY, CDR2 SVGAGI (reference sequence). The CDR3 coding sequence is TGTGCCAGCATTACGACAGGGGGGAGCACCGGGGAGCTGTTTTTT. Translating it yields CASITTGGSTGELFF.

This sequence joins TRBV14 and TRBJ2-1; D is perhaps TRBD2 (6 bases). The CDR3 sequence is 13 residues long. The ends were cut back, 4 bases at V and 8 bases at J, with 12 bases in the middle. Germline loops: CDR1 SGHDN, CDR2 FVKESK. DNA of the CDR3: TGTGCCAGCAGCCCTCTACCGGGAGATGAGCAGTTCTTC. It codes for CASSPLPGDEQFF.

This chain uses TRBV20-1 with TRBJ1-5, with D unclear. Trimming removed 3 bases from V and 7 bases from J, with 13 bases in between. Germline V gene sequence: CDR1 DFQATT, CDR2 SNEGSKA (reference sequence). The CDR3 covers 13 residues. CDR3 loop: CSASSGEGQPQHF. CDR3 sequence (DNA): TGCAGTGCTAGTTCGGGAGAAGGACAGCCCCAGCATTTT.

V and J are TRBV27 and TRBJ1-2; maybe TRBD1 (6 bases). Germline V gives CDR1 MNHEY, CDR2 SMNVEV (reference sequence). This CDR3 has 13 residues. V was trimmed by 8 bases and J by 5 bases, leaving 15 bases between them. The CDR3 DNA is TGTGCCAGCCGCCCCTCGGGGACATATGGCTACACCTTC. This translates into CASRPSGTYGYTF.

This chain links TRBV7-9 with TRBJ1-1; TRBD1 might be the D (5 bases). Trimming pared 2 bases from V and 0 bases from J, leaving 10 bases between. CDR1 SEHNR and CDR2 FQNEAQ come from the germline V gene (reference sequence). This CDR3 spans 15 amino acids. The CDR3 DNA reads TGTGCCAGCAGCTTACAGGGTGGGGTGAACACTGAAGCTTTCTTT. It translates to CASSLQGGVNTEAFF.

V usage is TRBV19 and J usage is TRBJ2-1, with D perhaps matching TRBD2 (6 bases). This CDR3 comprises 15 residues. The V gene lost 8 bases and the J gene lost 2 bases, with 16 bases spanning the gap. CDR1 and CDR2 from the germline V gene are LNHDA and SQIVND (reference sequence). CDR3 amino acids: CASSPAEGTYNEQFF. CDR3 nucleotide sequence: TGTGCCAGTTCCCCCGCGGAGGGAACCTACAATGAGCAGTTCTTC.

This chain connects TRBV5-1 to TRBJ1-1; D might be TRBD1 (6 bases). Trimming removed 4 bases at V and 1 base at J, with 14 bases between. Per the germline V gene, CDR1 is SGHRS and CDR2 is YFSETQ. This CDR3 region has 15 residues. The CDR3 nucleotides are TGCGCCAGCAGCGTCTCCGGGACAAAGAACACTGAAGCTTTCTTT. This sequence encodes CASSVSGTKNTEAFF.

CDR3 in DNA: TGCGCCAGCAGCCAAGTTTTTAACGGGGTGGGCTCCTACAATGAGCAGTTCTTC. Translating gives CASSQVFNGVGSYNEQFF. The chain joins TRBV4-1 to TRBJ2-1, with a tentative D call TRBD2 (5 bases). Germline V gives CDR1 MGHRA, CDR2 YSYEKL. Trimming cost V 1 base and J 0 bases, with 16 bases left between them. The CDR3 contains 18 residues.

V is TRBV5-1 and J is TRBJ1-1; 9 nucleotides line up with TRBD1. CDR1 and CDR2 (germline): SGHRS, YFSETQ. This CDR3 comprises 17 residues. The V segment lost 1 base and the J segment 1 base; nucleotides outside the gene matches: 8. The CDR3 protein is CASSLTGGAFRNTEAFF. CDR3 bases: TGCGCCAGCAGCTTGACAGGGGGCGCTTTCAGGAACACTGAAGCTTTCTTT.

The chain has TRBV28 and TRBJ2-7, with TRBD2 matching 12 bases. The germline gives CDR1 MDHEN, CDR2 SYDVKM. This CDR3 has 15 amino acids. Unmatched junction bases numbered 5, after V lost 5 bases and J lost 3 bases. The CDR3 region is CASSPWTSGIYEQYF. The CDR3 DNA sequence: TGTGCCAGCAGTCCATGGACTAGCGGGATCTACGAGCAGTACTTC.

The count of this clone is one. V usage is TRBV7-9 and J usage is TRBJ1-4, with D possibly being TRBD1 (5 bases). The CDR3 runs to 13 residues. V was trimmed by 5 bases and J by 7 bases, leaving 11 bases between them. Germline CDR1 SEHNR, CDR2 FQNEAQ (reference sequence). The CDR3: CASSPGGIEKLFF. The CDR3, as DNA: TGTGCCAGCAGCCCGGGGGGGATTGAAAAACTGTTTTTT.